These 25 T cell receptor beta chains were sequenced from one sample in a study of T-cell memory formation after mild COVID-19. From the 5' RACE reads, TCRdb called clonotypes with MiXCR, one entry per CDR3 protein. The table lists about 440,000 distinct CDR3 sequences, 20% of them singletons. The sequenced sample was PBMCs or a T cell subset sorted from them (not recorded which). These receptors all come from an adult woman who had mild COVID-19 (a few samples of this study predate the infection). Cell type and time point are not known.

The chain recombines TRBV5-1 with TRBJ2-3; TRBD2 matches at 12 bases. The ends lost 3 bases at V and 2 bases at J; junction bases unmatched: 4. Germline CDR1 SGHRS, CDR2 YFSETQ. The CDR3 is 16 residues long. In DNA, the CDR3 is TGCGCCAGCAGCTGGGGGACTAGCGGGTTCACAGATACGCAGTATTTT. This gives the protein CASSWGTSGFTDTQYF. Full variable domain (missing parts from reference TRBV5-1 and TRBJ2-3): KAGVTQTPRYLIKTRGQQVTLSCSPISGHRSVSWYQQTPGQGLQFLFEYFSETQRNKGNFPGRFSGRQFSNSRSEMNVSTLELGDSALYLCASSWGTSGFTDTQYFGPGTRLTVL.

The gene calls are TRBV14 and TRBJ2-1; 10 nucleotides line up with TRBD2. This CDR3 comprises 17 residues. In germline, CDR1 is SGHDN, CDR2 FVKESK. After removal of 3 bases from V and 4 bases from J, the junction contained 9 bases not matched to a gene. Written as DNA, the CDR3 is TGTGCCAGCAGCCAGGCTAGCGGGAGCCTTACATACAATGAGCAGTTCTTC. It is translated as CASSQASGSLTYNEQFF.

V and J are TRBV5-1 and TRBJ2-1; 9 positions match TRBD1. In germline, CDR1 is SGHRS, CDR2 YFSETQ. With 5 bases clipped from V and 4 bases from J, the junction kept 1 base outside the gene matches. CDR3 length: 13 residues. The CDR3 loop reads CASRGTGYNEQFF. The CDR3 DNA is TGCGCCAGCAGGGGGACAGGGTACAATGAGCAGTTCTTC.

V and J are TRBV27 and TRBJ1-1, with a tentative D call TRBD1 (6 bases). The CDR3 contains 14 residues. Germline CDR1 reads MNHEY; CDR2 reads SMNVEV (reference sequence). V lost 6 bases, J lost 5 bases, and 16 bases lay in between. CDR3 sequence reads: CASSPKGVGTEAFF. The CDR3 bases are TGTGCCAGCAGCCCCAAGGGGGTGGGGACTGAAGCTTTCTTT.

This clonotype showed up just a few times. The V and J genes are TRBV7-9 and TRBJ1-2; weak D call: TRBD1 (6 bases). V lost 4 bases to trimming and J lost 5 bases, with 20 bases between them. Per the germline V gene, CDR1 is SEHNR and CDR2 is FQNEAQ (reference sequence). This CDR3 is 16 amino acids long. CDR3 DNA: TGTGCCAGCAGCTCGCCACAGGGCCGGGTGTTGTATGGCTACACCTTC. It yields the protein CASSSPQGRVLYGYTF.

The CDR3 loop reads CASSQDPGGGVGTEAFF. CDR3 sequence (DNA): TGCGCCAGCAGCCAAGATCCAGGCGGAGGGGTTGGCACTGAAGCTTTCTTT. The chain uses TRBV4-1 and TRBJ1-1, with a weak D call TRBD1 (5 bases). The V gene lost 0 bases and the J gene lost 4 bases, with 18 bases spanning the gap. The CDR3 is made up of 17 amino acids. CDR1 and CDR2 from the germline V gene are MGHRA and YSYEKL.

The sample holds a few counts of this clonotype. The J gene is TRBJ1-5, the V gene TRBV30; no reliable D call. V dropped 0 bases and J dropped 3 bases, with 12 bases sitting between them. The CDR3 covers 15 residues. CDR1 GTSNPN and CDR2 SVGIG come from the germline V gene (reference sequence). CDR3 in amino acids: CAWSVGSNPNQPQHF. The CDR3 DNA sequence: TGTGCCTGGAGTGTGGGGTCAAACCCCAATCAGCCCCAGCATTTT.

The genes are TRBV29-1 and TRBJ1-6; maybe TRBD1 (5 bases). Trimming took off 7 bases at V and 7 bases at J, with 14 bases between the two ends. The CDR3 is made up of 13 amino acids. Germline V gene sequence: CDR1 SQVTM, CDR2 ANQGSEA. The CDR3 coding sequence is TGCAGCGCTATGGTAGGGGCCAATTCACCCCTCCACTTT. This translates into CSAMVGANSPLHF.

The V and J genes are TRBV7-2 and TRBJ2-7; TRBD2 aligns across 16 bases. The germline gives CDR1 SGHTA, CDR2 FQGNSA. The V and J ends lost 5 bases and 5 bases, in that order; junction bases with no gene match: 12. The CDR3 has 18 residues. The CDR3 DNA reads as TGTGCCAGCAGCCCCGGGACTAGCGGGAGGGACGTCCACCACGAGCAGTACTTC. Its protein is CASSPGTSGRDVHHEQYF.

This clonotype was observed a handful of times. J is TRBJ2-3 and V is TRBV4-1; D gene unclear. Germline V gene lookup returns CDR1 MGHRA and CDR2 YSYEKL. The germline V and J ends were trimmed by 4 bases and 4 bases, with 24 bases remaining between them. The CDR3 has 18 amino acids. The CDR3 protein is CASSPKIGFPKPADTQYF. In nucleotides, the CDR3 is TGCGCCAGCAGCCCAAAAATAGGGTTTCCAAAGCCAGCAGATACGCAGTATTTT.

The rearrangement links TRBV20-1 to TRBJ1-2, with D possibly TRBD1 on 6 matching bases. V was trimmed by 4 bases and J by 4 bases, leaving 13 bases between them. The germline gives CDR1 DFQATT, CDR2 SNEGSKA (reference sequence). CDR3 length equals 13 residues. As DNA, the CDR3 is TGCAGTGCTAAAGCAGGGGAGGTCTATGGCTACACCTTC. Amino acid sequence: CSAKAGEVYGYTF.

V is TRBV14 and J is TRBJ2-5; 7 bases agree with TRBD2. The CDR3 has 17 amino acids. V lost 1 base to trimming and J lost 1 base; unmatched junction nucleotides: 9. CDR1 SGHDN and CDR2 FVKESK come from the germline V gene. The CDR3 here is CASSQVGSSGIQETQYF. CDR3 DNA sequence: TGTGCCAGCAGCCAAGTTGGTTCTAGCGGCATCCAAGAGACCCAGTACTTC.

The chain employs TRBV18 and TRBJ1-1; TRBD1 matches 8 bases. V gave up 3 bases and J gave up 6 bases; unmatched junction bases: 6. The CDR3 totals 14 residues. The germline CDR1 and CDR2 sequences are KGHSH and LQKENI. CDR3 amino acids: CASSPAGGAAEAFF. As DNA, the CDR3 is TGTGCCAGCTCACCCGCAGGGGGCGCAGCTGAAGCTTTCTTT.

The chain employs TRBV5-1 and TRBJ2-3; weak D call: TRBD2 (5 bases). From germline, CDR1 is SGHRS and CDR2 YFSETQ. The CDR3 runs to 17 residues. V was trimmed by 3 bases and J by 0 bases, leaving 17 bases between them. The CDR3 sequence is CASSSYRTELSTDTQYF. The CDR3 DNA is TGCGCCAGCAGCTCATACCGGACTGAGCTTAGCACAGATACGCAGTATTTT.

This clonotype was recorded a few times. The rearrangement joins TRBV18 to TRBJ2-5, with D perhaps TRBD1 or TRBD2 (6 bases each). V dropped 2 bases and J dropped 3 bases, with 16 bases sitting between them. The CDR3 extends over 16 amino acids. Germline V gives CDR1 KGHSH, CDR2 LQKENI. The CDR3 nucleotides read TGTGCCAGCTCACCAAAGTCCCGCGGGACAAAAGAGACCCAGTACTTC. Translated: CASSPKSRGTKETQYF.

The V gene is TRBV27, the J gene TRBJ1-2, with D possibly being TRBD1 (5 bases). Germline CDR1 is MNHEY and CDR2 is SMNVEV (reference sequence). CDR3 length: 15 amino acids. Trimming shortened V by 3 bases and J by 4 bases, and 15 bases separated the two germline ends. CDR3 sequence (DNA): TGTGCCAGCAGTTTCCGGGCCCTAAGGGGCTATGGCTACACCTTC. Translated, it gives CASSFRALRGYGYTF.

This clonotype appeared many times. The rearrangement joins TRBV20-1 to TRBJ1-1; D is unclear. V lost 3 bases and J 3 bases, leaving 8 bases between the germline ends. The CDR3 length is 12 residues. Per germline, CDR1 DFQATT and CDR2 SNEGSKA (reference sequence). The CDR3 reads CSARVRDTEAFF. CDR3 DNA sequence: TGCAGTGCTAGGGTTCGCGACACTGAAGCTTTCTTT.

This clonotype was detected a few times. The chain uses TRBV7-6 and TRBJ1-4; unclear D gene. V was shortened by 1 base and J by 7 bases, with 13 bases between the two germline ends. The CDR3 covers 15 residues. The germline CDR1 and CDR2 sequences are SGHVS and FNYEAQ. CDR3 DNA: TGTGCCAGCAGCTTAGGGCCCCGGGAAGGTGAAAAACTGTTTTTT. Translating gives CASSLGPREGEKLFF.

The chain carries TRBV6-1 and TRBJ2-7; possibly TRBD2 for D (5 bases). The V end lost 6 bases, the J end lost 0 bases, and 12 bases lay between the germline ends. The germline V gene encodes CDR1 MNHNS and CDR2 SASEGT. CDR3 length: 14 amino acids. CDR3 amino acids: CASRIASSSYEQYF. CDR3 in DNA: TGTGCCAGCAGAATAGCGTCGAGCTCCTACGAGCAGTACTTC.

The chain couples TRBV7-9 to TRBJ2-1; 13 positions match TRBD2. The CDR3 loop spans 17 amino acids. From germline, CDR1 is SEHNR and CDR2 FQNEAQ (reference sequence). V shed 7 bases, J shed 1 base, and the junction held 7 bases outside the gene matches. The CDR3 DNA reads TGTGCCAGCACCAGGACTAGCGGGAGTGTTTCCTACAATGAGCAGTTCTTC. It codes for CASTRTSGSVSYNEQFF.

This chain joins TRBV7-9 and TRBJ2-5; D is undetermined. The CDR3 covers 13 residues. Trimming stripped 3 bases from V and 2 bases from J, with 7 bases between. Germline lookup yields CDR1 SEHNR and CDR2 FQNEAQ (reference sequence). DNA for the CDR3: TGTGCCAGCAGCTTCGCTGGTCAAGAGACCCAGTACTTC. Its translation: CASSFAGQETQYF.

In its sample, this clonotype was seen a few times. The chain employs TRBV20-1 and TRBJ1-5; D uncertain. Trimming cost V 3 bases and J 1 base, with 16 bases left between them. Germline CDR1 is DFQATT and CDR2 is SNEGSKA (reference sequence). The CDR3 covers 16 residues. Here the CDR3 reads CSASMVQAVSNQPQHF. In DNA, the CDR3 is TGCAGTGCTAGTATGGTCCAGGCGGTAAGCAATCAGCCCCAGCATTTT.

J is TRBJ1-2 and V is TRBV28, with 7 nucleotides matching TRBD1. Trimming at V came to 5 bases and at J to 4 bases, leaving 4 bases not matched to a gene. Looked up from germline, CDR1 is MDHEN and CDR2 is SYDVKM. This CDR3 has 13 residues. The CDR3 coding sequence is TGTGCCAGCAGTCGGGACAGCCTCTATGGCTACACCTTC. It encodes CASSRDSLYGYTF.

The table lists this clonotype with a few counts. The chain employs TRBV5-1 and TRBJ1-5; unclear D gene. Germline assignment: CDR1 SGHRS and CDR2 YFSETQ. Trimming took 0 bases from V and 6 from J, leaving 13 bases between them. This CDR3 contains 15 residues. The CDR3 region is CASSLVAGEGQPQHF. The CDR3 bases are TGCGCCAGCAGCTTGGTGGCAGGCGAGGGTCAGCCCCAGCATTTT.

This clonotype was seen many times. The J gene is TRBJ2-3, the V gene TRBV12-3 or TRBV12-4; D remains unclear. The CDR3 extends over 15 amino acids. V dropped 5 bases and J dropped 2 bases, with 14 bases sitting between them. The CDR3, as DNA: TGTGCCAGCAGTCTTATGGCGACGAACACAGATACGCAGTATTTT. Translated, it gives CASSLMATNTDTQYF.